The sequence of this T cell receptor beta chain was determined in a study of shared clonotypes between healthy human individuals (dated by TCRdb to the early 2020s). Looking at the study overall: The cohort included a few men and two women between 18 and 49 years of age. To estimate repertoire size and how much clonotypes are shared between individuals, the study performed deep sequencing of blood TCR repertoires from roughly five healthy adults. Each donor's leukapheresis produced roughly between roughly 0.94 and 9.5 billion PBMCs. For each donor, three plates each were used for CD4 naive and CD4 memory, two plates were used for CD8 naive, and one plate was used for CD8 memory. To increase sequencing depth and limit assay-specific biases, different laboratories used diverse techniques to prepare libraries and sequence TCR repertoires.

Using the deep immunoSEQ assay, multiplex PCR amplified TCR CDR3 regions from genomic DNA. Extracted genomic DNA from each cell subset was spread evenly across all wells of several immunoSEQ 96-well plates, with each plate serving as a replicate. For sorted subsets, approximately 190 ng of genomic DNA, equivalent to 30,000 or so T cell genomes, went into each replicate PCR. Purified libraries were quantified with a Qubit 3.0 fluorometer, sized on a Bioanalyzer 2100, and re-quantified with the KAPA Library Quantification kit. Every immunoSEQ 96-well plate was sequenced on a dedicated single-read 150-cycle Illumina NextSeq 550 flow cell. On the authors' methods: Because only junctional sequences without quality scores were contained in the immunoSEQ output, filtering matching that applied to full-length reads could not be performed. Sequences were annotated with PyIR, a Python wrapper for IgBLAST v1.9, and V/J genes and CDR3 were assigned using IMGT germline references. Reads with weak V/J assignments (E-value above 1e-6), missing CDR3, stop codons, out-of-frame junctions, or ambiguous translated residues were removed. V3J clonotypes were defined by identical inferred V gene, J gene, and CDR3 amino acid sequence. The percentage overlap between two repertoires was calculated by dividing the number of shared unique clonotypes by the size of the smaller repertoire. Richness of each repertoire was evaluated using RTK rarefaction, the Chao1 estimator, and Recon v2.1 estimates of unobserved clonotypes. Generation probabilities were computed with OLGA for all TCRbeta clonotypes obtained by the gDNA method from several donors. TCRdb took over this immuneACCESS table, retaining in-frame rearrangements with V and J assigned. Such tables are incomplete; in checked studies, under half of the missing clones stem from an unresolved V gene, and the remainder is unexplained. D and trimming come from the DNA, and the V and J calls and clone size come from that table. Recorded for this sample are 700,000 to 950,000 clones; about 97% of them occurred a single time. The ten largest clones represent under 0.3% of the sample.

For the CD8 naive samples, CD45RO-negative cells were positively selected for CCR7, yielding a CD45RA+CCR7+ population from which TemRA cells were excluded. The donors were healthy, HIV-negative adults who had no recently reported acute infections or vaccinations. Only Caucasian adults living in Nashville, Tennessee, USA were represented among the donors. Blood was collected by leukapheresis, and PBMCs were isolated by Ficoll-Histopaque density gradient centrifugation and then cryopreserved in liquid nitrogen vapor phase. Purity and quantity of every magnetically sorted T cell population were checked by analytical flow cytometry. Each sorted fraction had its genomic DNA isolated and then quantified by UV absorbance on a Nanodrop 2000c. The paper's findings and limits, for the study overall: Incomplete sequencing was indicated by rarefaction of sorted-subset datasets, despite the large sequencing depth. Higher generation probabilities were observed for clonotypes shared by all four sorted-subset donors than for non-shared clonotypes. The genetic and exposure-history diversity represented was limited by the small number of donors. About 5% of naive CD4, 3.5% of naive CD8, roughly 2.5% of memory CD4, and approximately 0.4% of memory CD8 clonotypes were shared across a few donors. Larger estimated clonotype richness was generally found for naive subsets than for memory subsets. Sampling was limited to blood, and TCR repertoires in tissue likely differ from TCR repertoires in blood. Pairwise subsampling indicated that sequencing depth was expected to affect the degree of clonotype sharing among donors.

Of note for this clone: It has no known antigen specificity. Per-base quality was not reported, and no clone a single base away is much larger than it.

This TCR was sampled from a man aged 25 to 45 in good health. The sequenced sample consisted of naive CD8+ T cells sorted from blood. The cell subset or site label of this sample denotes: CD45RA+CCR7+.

For the CDR3, the sequence is CASSLAGYLSYEQYF. The nucleotides read TGTGCCAGCAGCTTAGCTGGTTACCTCTCCTACGAGCAGTACTTC. The sequence joins TRBV7-9 to TRBJ2-7; no D gene call is confident. V is cut by 0 bases and J by 0 bases, and the space between the germline ends is 9 bases. From the cysteine up to the phenylalanine, the CDR3 has a length of 15 residues. Solely the CDR3 DNA is kept, with 45 bases framed from the first base. Sequences SEHNR (CDR1) and FQNEAQ (CDR2) are obtained from the germline V gene (reference sequence).